Presented here are 2 T cell receptor beta chains from one specimen sequenced in a study of T cells in Graves' hyperthyroidism and ophthalmopathy. There were TCR beta CDR3 regions amplified from RNA transcripts. The primer set for the first-round RT-PCR of the TCR CDR3 was HTBI. TCRdb reprocessed the multiplex PCR reads via MiXCR and lists one record per CDR3 protein. The data hold a few hundred thousand distinct CDR3 sequences, with roughly an eighth observed a single time. Sequenced material: blood. These receptors were obtained from a woman aged 40 to 49 with Graves' ophthalmopathy.

This clonotype was seen at least ten times. The J gene is TRBJ2-3, the V gene TRBV20-1, with D possibly matching TRBD2 (5 bases). Trimming removed 0 bases from V and 2 bases from J, with 12 bases in between. CDR3 length: 15 amino acids. The V gene's germline CDR1 is DFQATT and CDR2 SNEGSKA (reference sequence). CDR3 loop: CSARDASGPTDTQYF. The CDR3 DNA is TGCAGTGCTAGAGATGCCAGCGGACCCACAGATACGCAGTATTTT.

This clonotype has ten or more counts. The chain combines TRBV5-1 with TRBJ2-7; possible D gene TRBD1, 5 bases. Trimming shortened V by 7 bases and J by 0 bases, and 17 bases separated the two germline ends. The germline V gene encodes CDR1 SGHRS and CDR2 YFSETQ. CDR3 size: 15 residues. The CDR3 region is CASSLSFDSSYEQYF. As DNA, the CDR3 is TGCGCCAGCTCTCTATCGTTCGACAGCTCCTACGAGCAGTACTTC.